The present T cell receptor (beta chain) was sequenced within a study of blood T cell repertoires in COVID-19. Overall study context: Collection of acute and convalescent COVID-19 samples took place in the United States, Italy and Spain. PBMCs, B-cell-depleted T cells, or T cells were the source of the cDNA or gDNA that made up the material.

In the original analysis: Counts of nucleated cells, estimated from reference gene primer amplification, were obtained. TCRdb's copy holds only in-frame clones and misses some; the assay was immunoSEQ multiplex PCR. The D gene and trimming were derived from the DNA, and the V and J assignments and clone size from that table. The profile shows about 73,000 clones, about 79% of them singletons. V was shortened by 1 base and J by 4 bases, with 16 bases between the two germline ends. Germline lookup yields CDR1 MNHNS and CDR2 SASEGT. The CDR3 has 16 residues. The genes are TRBV6-1 and TRBJ1-2, with a weak D call TRBD1 (6 bases). The material sequenced was peripheral blood. This clonotype was sampled from a woman aged 55-69 years with acute or convalescent COVID-19. The CDR3 nucleotides read TGTGCCAGCAGTGAAGGGGGGCTACATGGGGGCTATGGCTACACCTTC. Translation: CASSEGGLHGGYGYTF.